The TCR beta chain under discussion was sequenced for a study of patients and donors after allogeneic stem cell transplantation. Via MiXCR, TCRdb re-called the RT-PCR reads, giving one row per CDR3 protein. In the table there are about 960,000 distinct CDR3 sequences, over 15% of which are singletons. V lost 4 bases to trimming and J lost 3 bases, with 14 bases between them. This CDR3 has 15 residues. Germline assignment: CDR1 SNHLY and CDR2 FYNNEI. The chain links TRBV2 to TRBJ2-3; tentatively, D is TRBD1 or TRBD2 (5 bases each). The material sequenced was blood, either unsorted or a sorted T cell fraction (not recorded which). This clonotype was obtained from a human donor who was either an allogeneic HSCT recipient or a stem cell or donor lymphocyte infusion donor (not recorded which). It is not recorded whose cells these are; they may come from a transplant donor. The CDR3 region has the DNA TGTGCCAGCAGTGGGCAGGGACCAGGTACAGATACGCAGTATTTT. It is translated as CASSGQGPGTDTQYF.